The TCR beta chain under discussion was sequenced for a study of blood T cells in healthy people across ages. The use of a sample-barcoded 5' primer and a J-beta primer mix characterized a second PCR of about 6 to 12 cycles. Per sample, CDR3-containing paired-end reads numbered at least 2.5 million. In TCRdb, the 5' RACE reads were re-called with MiXCR into one record per CDR3 protein. The repertoire holds roughly 800,000 distinct CDR3 sequences, with approximately 25% as singletons. Only a few counts were recorded for this clonotype. From germline, CDR1 is SEHNR and CDR2 FQNEAQ (reference sequence). The ends were cut back, 5 bases at V and 10 bases at J, with 15 bases in the middle. The CDR3 loop spans 13 amino acids. This same sample was also part of a study on T cells of mothers and their children. That report adds: The extracted RNA was employed in its entirety for cDNA synthesis, at roughly 1.4 ug per 15 ul. There was no detection of any persistent microchimeric T cell clones.

Sequencing was done on a sample of blood. The V gene is TRBV7-9, the J gene TRBJ2-1; D is possibly TRBD1 (6 bases). The receptor was isolated from a boy aged 5 to 17 in good health. CDR3 protein: CASSRGDIKEQFF. For the CDR3, the DNA is TGTGCCAGCAGCCGAGGGGACATCAAGGAGCAGTTCTTC.